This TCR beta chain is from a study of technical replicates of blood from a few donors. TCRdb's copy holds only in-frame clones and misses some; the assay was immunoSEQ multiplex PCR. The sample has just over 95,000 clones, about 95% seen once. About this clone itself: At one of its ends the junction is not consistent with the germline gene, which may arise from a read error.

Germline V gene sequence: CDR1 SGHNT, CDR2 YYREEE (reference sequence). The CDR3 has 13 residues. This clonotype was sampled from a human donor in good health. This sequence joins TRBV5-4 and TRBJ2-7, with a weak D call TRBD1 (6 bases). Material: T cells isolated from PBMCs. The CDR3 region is CASSSGQTYERYF. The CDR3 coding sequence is TGTGCCAGCAGCTCGGGACAAACCTACGAGCGGTACTTC.